This TCR beta chain was profiled in a study of OX40 agonist ivuxolimab in advanced cancers. About the research overall: Of mixed ages from roughly 23 to 85 and averaging roughly 66 years, the group was 65% to 85% male.

This clone was detected a few times. Its antigen is undetermined. Some clones are missing from TCRdb's copy, which holds only in-frame ones; the method was immunoSEQ multiplex PCR. Here the sample spans around 60,000 clones, around 75% being singletons. Study-wide results and limits: Dosing at 0.1 to 3.0 mg/kg was accompanied by clonal expansion of CD4+ and CD8+ blood T cells by week 6. Researchers report that CD8+ T cells had, on average, more expanded clones than CD4+.

Researchers took blood at baseline, on cycle 4 day 1, and on cycle 7 day 1. This receptor was taken from an adult with an advanced solid tumor such as melanoma, head and neck, liver or kidney cancer. The input for sequencing was CD4+ or CD8+ T cells sorted from blood, taken in a trial of the OX40 agonist ivuxolimab.

In DNA, the CDR3 is TGTGCCAGCAACCCAAAAGGGCCCACCGCCATATATTTT. The encoded protein is CASNPKGPTAIYF. The chain couples TRBV5-5 to TRBJ1-3, with unresolved D. Germline-derived CDR1 and CDR2 are SGHKS and YYEKEE (reference sequence). The germline V and J ends were trimmed by 6 bases and 11 bases, with 18 bases remaining between them. The CDR3 is 13 amino acids.